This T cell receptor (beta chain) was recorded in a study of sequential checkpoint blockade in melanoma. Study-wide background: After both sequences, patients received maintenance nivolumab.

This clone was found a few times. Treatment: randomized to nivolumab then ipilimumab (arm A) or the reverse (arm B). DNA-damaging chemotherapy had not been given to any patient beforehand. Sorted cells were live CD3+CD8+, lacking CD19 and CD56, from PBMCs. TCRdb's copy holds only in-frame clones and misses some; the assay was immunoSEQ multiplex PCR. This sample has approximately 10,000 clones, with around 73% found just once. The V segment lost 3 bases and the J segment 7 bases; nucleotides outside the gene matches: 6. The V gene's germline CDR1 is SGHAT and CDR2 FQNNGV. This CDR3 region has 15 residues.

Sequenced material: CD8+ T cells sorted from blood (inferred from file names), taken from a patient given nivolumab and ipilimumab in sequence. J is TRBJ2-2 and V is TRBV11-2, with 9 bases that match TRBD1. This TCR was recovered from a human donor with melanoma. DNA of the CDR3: TGTGCCAGCAGCTTCTACAGGGGGCTTGGCGGGGAGCTGTTTTTT. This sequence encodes CASSFYRGLGGELFF.